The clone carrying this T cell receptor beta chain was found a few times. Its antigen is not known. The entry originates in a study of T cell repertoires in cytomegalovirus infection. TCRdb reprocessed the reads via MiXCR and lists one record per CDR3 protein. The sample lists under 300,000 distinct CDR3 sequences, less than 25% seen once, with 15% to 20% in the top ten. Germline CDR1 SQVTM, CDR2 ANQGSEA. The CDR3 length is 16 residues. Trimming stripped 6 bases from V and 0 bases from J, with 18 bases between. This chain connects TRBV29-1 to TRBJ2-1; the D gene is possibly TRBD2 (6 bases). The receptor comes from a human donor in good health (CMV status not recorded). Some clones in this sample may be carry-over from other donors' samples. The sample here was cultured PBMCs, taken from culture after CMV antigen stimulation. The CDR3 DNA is TGCAGCGTCAATGGGGTAGCGGAGCTCTCCTACAATGAGCAGTTCTTC. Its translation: CSVNGVAELSYNEQFF.